Sequencing of this TCR beta chain was carried out in a study of graft-versus-host responses after intestinal transplantation. Germline CDR1 SGHRS, CDR2 YFSETQ. Trimming cost V 0 bases and J 5 bases, with 14 bases left between them. This CDR3 has 15 amino acids. To note about this clone: No antigen is known for it.

TCRdb keeps only in-frame clones here, not all; method: immunoSEQ multiplex PCR. Of about 110,000 clones listed, approximately 94% are singletons. This rearrangement joins TRBV5-1 to TRBJ2-5, with a possible D match to TRBD1 (5 bases). The receptor was isolated from a human donor who was the organ donor for an intestinal transplant. The sample here was unstimulated CD4+ T cells sorted from spleen or lymph node cells, taken before transplant. The CDR3 protein is CASSLVAGSGETQYF. The CDR3 DNA follows: TGCGCCAGCAGCTTGGTGGCAGGGTCAGGGGAGACCCAGTACTTC.